The 18 T cell receptor beta chains in this list originate from one sample, sequenced in a study. TCRdb analysed the 5' RACE reads with MiXCR anew, one entry per CDR3 protein. Of 10,000 to 15,000 distinct CDR3 sequences listed, around a quarter are singletons. Sequences were obtained from naive CD4+ T cells sorted from blood. Subset of the sample: naive CD4+ T cells, CD4+CD45RA+CD25-. The receptors come from a female donor with breast cancer.

This clonotype was detected many times. The chain has TRBV2 and TRBJ1-5; D may be TRBD1 (5 bases). Germline V CDR1 and CDR2: SNHLY, FYNNEI. This CDR3 has 13 residues. V dropped 6 bases and J dropped 2 bases, with 8 bases sitting between them. CDR3: CASRRDGNQPQHF. In DNA, the CDR3 is TGTGCCAGCAGGAGGGACGGCAATCAGCCCCAGCATTTT.

V and J are TRBV5-1 and TRBJ1-5; unclear D gene. Germline CDR1 SGHRS, CDR2 YFSETQ. V gave up 2 bases and J gave up 3 bases, with 6 bases separating them. The CDR3 contains 13 residues. The CDR3 DNA sequence: TGCGCCAGCAGCTTAGACCTCAATCAGCCCCAGCATTTT. It encodes CASSLDLNQPQHF.

This clonotype counts as medium-sized (0.01 to 0.1%). CDR3 bases: TGCGCCAGCAGCCAAGGCCCGACAGTCTACTACGAGCAGTACTTC. Residues: CASSQGPTVYYEQYF. The chain combines TRBV4-1 with TRBJ2-7; TRBD1 is a possible D gene (5 bases). Trimming took 1 base from V and 3 from J, leaving 13 bases between them. The CDR3 covers 15 residues. Germline V gene sequence: CDR1 MGHRA, CDR2 YSYEKL.

By sample fraction, this clonotype is medium-sized. The chain employs TRBV7-3 and TRBJ2-3; no clear D gene. This CDR3 contains 15 residues. From germline, CDR1 is SGHTA and CDR2 FQGTGA. V lost 6 bases and J lost 1, with 14 bases in between. The CDR3 DNA is TGTGCCAGCAGTCCAGTCCCACTGGGCACAGATACGCAGTATTTT. This encodes CASSPVPLGTDTQYF. Together with reference TRBV7-3 and TRBJ2-3, the CDR3 gives the full variable domain: GAGVSQTPSNKVTEKGKYVELRCDPISGHTALYWYRQSLGQGPEFLIYFQGTGAADDSGLPNDRFFAVRPEGSVSTLKIQRTERGDSAVYLCASSPVPLGTDTQYFGPGTRLTVL.

In this sample, this clonotype turned up once. The chain links TRBV15 to TRBJ1-1, with D uncertain. This CDR3 spans 13 amino acids. Trimming removed 0 bases from V and 3 bases from J, with 5 bases in between. CDR1 is LNHNV, CDR2 YYDKDF, per germline (reference sequence). CDR3 nucleotide sequence: TGTGCCACCAGCAGAGATCCAGACACTGAAGCTTTCTTT. As protein: CATSRDPDTEAFF.

In this sample, this clonotype turned up many times. The chain links TRBV4-1 to TRBJ1-5; tentatively, D is TRBD1 (6 bases). CDR1 is MGHRA and CDR2 is YSYEKL in the germline V gene. The length of the CDR3 is 14 residues. The V gene lost 1 base and the J gene lost 2 bases, with 6 bases spanning the gap. CDR3 sequence reads: CASSQAGGNQPQHF. The CDR3 DNA reads as TGCGCCAGCAGCCAAGCAGGGGGCAATCAGCCCCAGCATTTT.

The rearrangement uses TRBV6-1 and TRBJ1-1, with 7 positions matching TRBD1. The CDR3 contains 15 residues. V was pared by 4 bases and J by 4 bases, with 9 bases of the junction left unmatched. CDR1 is MNHNS, CDR2 SASEGT, per germline. CDR3 region: CASSVRLKGATEAFF. DNA of the CDR3: TGTGCCAGCAGTGTAAGGCTTAAGGGGGCCACTGAAGCTTTCTTT.

This clonotype is labeled medium-sized (0.01 to 0.1%). The chain links TRBV11-2 to TRBJ1-1; D is ambiguous. Germline loops: CDR1 SGHAT, CDR2 FQNNGV. This CDR3 is 13 amino acids long. V was pared by 1 base and J by 1 base, with 4 bases between. CDR3 residues: CASSLGQNTEAFF. The CDR3 nucleotides are TGTGCCAGCAGCTTAGGACAGAACACTGAAGCTTTCTTT.

This clonotype has at least ten counts. V and J are TRBV5-1 and TRBJ1-1; no clear D gene. CDR3 length: 13 amino acids. V was clipped by 4 bases and J by 3 bases, with 10 bases between them. Per the germline V gene, CDR1 is SGHRS and CDR2 is YFSETQ. The CDR3 loop is CASSGGSDTEAFF. In DNA, the CDR3 is TGCGCCAGCAGCGGAGGGAGTGACACTGAAGCTTTCTTT.

The chain joins TRBV3-1 to TRBJ1-2, with D maybe TRBD1 (5 bases). The CDR3 has 15 residues. Germline values: CDR1 LGHDT, CDR2 YNNKEL (reference sequence). V was trimmed by 2 bases and J by 5 bases, leaving 15 bases between them. CDR3: CASSQLGAPGYGYTF. The CDR3 bases are TGTGCCAGCAGCCAATTAGGGGCCCCAGGGTATGGCTACACCTTC.

This clonotype was recorded at least ten times. V is TRBV20-1 and J is TRBJ2-7, with 9 bases identical to TRBD2. This CDR3 is 15 amino acids long. Germline CDR1 reads DFQATT; CDR2 reads SNEGSKA (reference sequence). V lost 1 base and J lost 3; bases outside the gene matches: 7. CDR3 coding DNA: TGCAGTGCTAGAGCGCTAGCGGGACGCTTCTACGAGCAGTACTTC. Its translation is CSARALAGRFYEQYF.

This clonotype was detected ten times or more. V and J are TRBV6-5 and TRBJ1-6; the match to TRBD1 covers 9 bases. This CDR3 region has 18 residues. The V gene end was trimmed by 2 bases and the J gene end by 0 bases; junction bases not matched to a gene: 5. CDR1 is MNHEY and CDR2 is SVGAGI in the germline V gene. The CDR3 sequence: CASSYRGDRASYNSPLHF. The CDR3 bases are TGTGCCAGCAGTTACCGCGGGGACAGGGCCTCCTATAATTCACCCCTCCACTTT.

About this clonotype: The junction departs from germline at one end; a sequencing error may be responsible. The V gene is TRBV6-1, the J gene TRBJ1-5, with D possibly matching TRBD1 (5 bases). Germline CDR1 is MNHNS and CDR2 is SASEGT. This CDR3 comprises 15 residues. The CDR3 region has the DNA TGTGCCAGCAGTGAAGTTTTGGGGCAGGGTCAGCACCAGCATTTT. It translates to CASSEVLGQGQHQHF.

This clonotype is medium-sized within its sample. J is TRBJ2-1 and V is TRBV5-1; D may be TRBD1 or TRBD2 (5 bases each). Per germline, CDR1 SGHRS and CDR2 YFSETQ. This CDR3 contains 13 residues. The ends were cut back, 6 bases at V and 7 bases at J, with 14 bases in the middle. CDR3 bases: TGCGCCAGCATGAGGGCAGGGTGGAATGAGCAGTTCTTC. Protein sequence: CASMRAGWNEQFF.

Relative to its sample, this clonotype is medium-sized. J is TRBJ2-7 and V is TRBV5-1; no definite D call. The germline V and J ends were trimmed by 8 bases and 0 bases, with 9 bases remaining between them. CDR1 is SGHRS and CDR2 is YFSETQ in the germline V gene. This CDR3 is 12 amino acids long. The CDR3 DNA is TGCGCCAGTCATCAAAACTCCTACGAGCAGTACTTC. This encodes CASHQNSYEQYF.

As to this clonotype: Given a much more abundant clone one base away, this may be a read error. The chain uses TRBV12-3 or TRBV12-4 and TRBJ2-7; D may be TRBD2 (6 bases). Deletions cut 7 bases from V and 6 bases from J, with 22 bases between. The CDR3 has 15 residues. CDR3 DNA: TGTGCCAGCAACCTAAGGAGGGGCACTGGATTCGAGCAGTACTTC. This sequence encodes CASNLRRGTGFEQYF.

This clonotype occurred a few times. Given a much more abundant clone one base away, this may be a read error. In DNA, the CDR3 is TGTGCCAGCAGCTTGGTCAACAAGGGGGAGCAGTACTTC. Translation gives CASSLVNKGEQYF. The V call is TRBV5-4, the J call TRBJ2-7; D is possibly TRBD1 (5 bases). Germline values: CDR1 SGHNT, CDR2 YYREEE (reference sequence). CDR3 size: 13 residues. V gave up 0 bases and J gave up 7 bases, with 11 bases separating them. The full variable domain, completed using reference TRBV5-4 and TRBJ2-7, is ETGVTQSPTHLIKTRGQQVTLRCSSQSGHNTVSWYQQALGQGPQFIFQYYREEENGRGNFPPRFSGLQFPNYSSELNVNALELDDSALYLCASSLVNKGEQYFGPGTRLTVT.

The sample holds many counts of this clonotype. CDR3 nucleotide sequence: TGTGCCAGCTCGGAACAGGGTGGAAACACCATATATTTT. This codes for CASSEQGGNTIYF. The chain combines TRBV6-5 with TRBJ1-3; D may be TRBD1 (6 bases). Germline assignment: CDR1 MNHEY and CDR2 SVGAGI. With 8 bases removed from V and 3 bases from J, the gap between germline ends came to 11 bases. CDR3 size: 13 residues.